These 29 T cell receptor beta chains were sequenced from one sample in a study of T-cell reconstitution after alpha-beta-depleted transplantation in children. General observations from the study: Among T cells one year after transplant, newly produced cells accounted for most counts and diversity.

For these TCRs, the target antigens are not known. The library targeted TCRbeta and was prepared with unique molecular identifiers. One entry per CDR3 protein, called by TCRdb with MiXCR from the PCR reads. The table has about 300,000 distinct CDR3 sequences, almost 8% seen once. The sequenced sample was peripheral blood, obtained 360 days after TCRalphabeta/CD19-depleted stem cell transplant. These receptors all stem from a female patient aged 2 to 10 who had a stem cell transplant for Fanconi anemia, so the T cells may come from the graft donor.

This clonotype has at least ten counts. The chain couples TRBV5-1 to TRBJ2-1, with D possibly TRBD1 on 5 matching bases. Trimming took 0 bases from V and 12 from J, leaving 13 bases between them. This CDR3 is 13 amino acids long. Germline V lookup: CDR1 SGHRS, CDR2 YFSETQ. The CDR3 region has the DNA TGCGCCAGCAGCTTGGTCCTCGGGCAGGGGCAGTTCTTC. This translates into CASSLVLGQGQFF.

This clonotype was detected only a few times. In DNA form, the CDR3 reads TGTGCCAGCAGCTTAGGGTGGGGCCAGCATGAGCAGTTCTTC. It is translated as CASSLGWGQHEQFF. The chain combines TRBV5-6 with TRBJ2-1; a possible D gene is TRBD1 (5 bases). V dropped 2 bases and J dropped 8 bases, with 14 bases sitting between them. Germline CDR1 SGHDT, CDR2 YYEEEE. The CDR3 runs to 14 residues.

This clonotype was counted ten times or more. The V and J genes are TRBV20-1 and TRBJ2-1, with 11 bases identical to TRBD2. This CDR3 is built from 15 residues. With V trimmed by 7 bases and J by 7 bases, 12 bases remained unmatched. CDR1 and CDR2 from the germline V gene are DFQATT and SNEGSKA (reference sequence). DNA for the CDR3: TGCAGTGTCACCGGAACTAGCGGGAGTCAAAATGAGCAGTTCTTC. Translated, it gives CSVTGTSGSQNEQFF.

This clonotype was observed a few times. V usage is TRBV19 and J usage is TRBJ2-1; D may be TRBD1 (5 bases). The CDR3 totals 15 residues. V was cut by 7 bases and J by 8 bases, with 21 bases left in between. Germline lookup yields CDR1 LNHDA and CDR2 SQIVND (reference sequence). CDR3 sequence: CASNRQWGIVDEQFF. CDR3 in DNA: TGTGCCAGTAACCGCCAGTGGGGCATTGTCGATGAGCAGTTCTTC.

This clonotype was seen repeatedly, ten times or more. The V and J genes are TRBV5-1 and TRBJ2-7; 9 nucleotides agree with TRBD1. After removal of 4 bases from V and 4 bases from J, the junction contained 6 bases not matched to a gene. This CDR3 is 14 amino acids long. Germline assignment: CDR1 SGHRS and CDR2 YFSETQ. In nucleotides, the CDR3 is TGCGCCAGCAGCCGGGACAGGGAACTATACGAGCAGTACTTC. Protein product: CASSRDRELYEQYF.

This clonotype occurred many times. The chain employs TRBV28 and TRBJ1-2, with a weak D call TRBD1 (5 bases). CDR3 length: 15 amino acids. V was pared by 2 bases and J by 8 bases, with 18 bases between. Germline V gives CDR1 MDHEN, CDR2 SYDVKM. Here the CDR3 reads CASSLGGSGSRGYTF. CDR3 coding DNA: TGTGCCAGCAGTTTAGGGGGTTCAGGGTCACGAGGCTACACCTTC.

This clonotype has at least ten counts. This rearrangement joins TRBV10-3 to TRBJ2-7; 10 bases fit TRBD1. Germline V gene data show CDR1 as ENHRY and CDR2 as SYGVKD. The CDR3 extends over 15 amino acids. V lost 10 bases to trimming and J lost 5 bases; unmatched junction nucleotides: 14. In nucleotides, the CDR3 is TGTGCCACGGGGGGATTGGACAGGGGGAGGAACGAGCAGTACTTC. Its protein is CATGGLDRGRNEQYF.

The genes are TRBV18 and TRBJ1-1, with 8 positions matching TRBD1. The CDR3 contains 14 residues. Germline CDR1 is KGHSH and CDR2 is LQKENI. Unmatched junction bases numbered 8, after V lost 3 bases and J lost 8 bases. This CDR3 reads CASSPRGQGREAFF. In nucleotides, the CDR3 is TGTGCCAGCTCACCGAGAGGACAGGGCAGGGAAGCTTTCTTT.

This clonotype was recorded at least ten times. The chain joins TRBV12-3 or TRBV12-4 to TRBJ2-1; no definite D call. There are 15 residues in the CDR3. The V gene lost 6 bases and the J gene lost 5 bases, with 17 bases spanning the gap. The CDR3 DNA is TGTGCCAGCAGCGATAGTCAGACAATGGACAATGAGCAGTTCTTC. Translating gives CASSDSQTMDNEQFF.

The table lists this clonotype with many counts. The V gene is TRBV12-3 or TRBV12-4, the J gene TRBJ2-3; 7 nucleotides line up with TRBD1. V lost 0 bases to trimming and J lost 1 base; unmatched junction nucleotides: 1. The CDR3 has 15 amino acids. The CDR3 reads CASSLAGTGTDTQYF. CDR3 bases: TGTGCCAGCAGTTTAGCCGGGACAGGCACAGATACGCAGTATTTT.

This clonotype was observed a few times. The chain joins TRBV20-1 to TRBJ1-2, with TRBD1 matching 7 bases. The CDR3 is 17 residues long. The germline V gene has CDR1 DFQATT and CDR2 SNEGSKA (reference sequence). After removal of 2 bases from V and 1 base from J, the junction contained 13 bases not matched to a gene. CDR3 sequence (DNA): TGCAGTGCTAGACAAGGGGACAGATCCAATTTTAACTATGGCTACACCTTC. This encodes CSARQGDRSNFNYGYTF.

The chain couples TRBV10-3 to TRBJ1-4; 9 positions agree with TRBD1. V shed 10 bases, J shed 8 bases, and the junction held 11 bases outside the gene matches. Germline V lookup: CDR1 ENHRY, CDR2 SYGVKD. The CDR3 has 14 residues. CDR3 residues: CATSPDRGNEKLFF. CDR3 nucleotide sequence: TGTGCCACCTCCCCGGACAGGGGAAACGAAAAACTGTTTTTT.

The V call is TRBV7-8, the J call TRBJ2-2, with 12 bases matching TRBD2. The CDR3 is made up of 19 amino acids. V was pared by 5 bases and J by 5 bases, with 15 bases of the junction left unmatched. Per germline, CDR1 SGHVS and CDR2 FQNEAQ. The CDR3 region is CASSQMLAGGPRLTGELFF. The CDR3 DNA is TGTGCCAGCAGCCAAATGCTAGCGGGGGGGCCTCGGTTGACCGGGGAGCTGTTTTTT.

The rearrangement joins TRBV9 to TRBJ2-3; D call uncertain. The CDR3 consists of 16 residues. V was cut by 3 bases and J by 2 bases, with 16 bases left in between. Germline V lookup: CDR1 SGDLS, CDR2 YYNGEE. DNA of the CDR3: TGTGCCAGCAGCGCCTTAACTGCTTTACTCACAGATACGCAGTATTTT. Translating gives CASSALTALLTDTQYF.

This clonotype was recorded at least ten times. This chain links TRBV20-1 with TRBJ2-2; 15 nucleotides align to TRBD2. V lost 3 bases to trimming and J lost 3 bases; unmatched junction nucleotides: 5. The CDR3 has 17 residues. Germline loops: CDR1 DFQATT, CDR2 SNEGSKA (reference sequence). The CDR3, as DNA: TGCAGTGCTAGGGGGACTAGCGGGGGGCCGTACACCGGGGAGCTGTTTTTT. It yields the protein CSARGTSGGPYTGELFF.

This chain connects TRBV2 to TRBJ2-1, with TRBD1 matching 9 bases. The junction had 22 bases not matched to a gene; V was cut back by 8 bases and J by 5 bases. From germline, CDR1 is SNHLY and CDR2 FYNNEI. This CDR3 has 19 amino acids. As DNA, the CDR3 is TGTGCCAGCTGTTTAGAGTTCTGGGCCGGGACAGGGAGTGACAATGAGCAGTTCTTC. This translates into CASCLEFWAGTGSDNEQFF. The full variable domain, rest sourced from reference TRBV2 and TRBJ2-1, is EPEVTQTPSHQVTQMGQEVILRCVPISNHLYFYWYRQILGQKVEFLVSFYNNEISEKSEIFDDQFSVERPDGSNFTLKIRSTKLEDSAMYFCASCLEFWAGTGSDNEQFFGPGTRLTVL.

The chain links TRBV19 to TRBJ2-3; TRBD2 matches at 9 bases. J lost 2 bases, V lost 2 bases, and 2 bases had no gene match. Germline CDR1 LNHDA, CDR2 SQIVND (reference sequence). The CDR3 loop spans 15 amino acids. CDR3 region: CASSILAGFTDTQYF. As DNA, the CDR3 is TGTGCCAGTAGTATACTAGCGGGGTTCACAGATACGCAGTATTTT.

This clonotype has more than one count but fewer than ten. The chain has TRBV5-6 and TRBJ2-5; D gene unclear. Deletions cut 3 bases from V and 4 bases from J, with 10 bases between. The CDR3 length is 13 residues. CDR1 is SGHDT and CDR2 is YYEEEE in the germline V gene. CDR3 amino acids: CASSSAGSETQYF. CDR3 sequence (DNA): TGTGCCAGCAGCTCCGCCGGGTCAGAGACCCAGTACTTC.

This clonotype has a count of ten or more. This chain connects TRBV7-2 to TRBJ1-3; D is perhaps TRBD1 (6 bases). Germline CDR1 is SGHTA and CDR2 is FQGNSA. This CDR3 is 16 amino acids long. Trimming stripped 5 bases from V and 4 bases from J, with 18 bases between. CDR3 sequence: CASSRGHSTEGNTIYF. The DNA of the CDR3 is TGTGCCAGCAGCAGGGGACATTCAACCGAAGGAAACACCATATATTTT. The full variable domain, rest sourced from reference TRBV7-2 and TRBJ1-3, is GAGVSQSPSNKVTEKGKDVELRCDPISGHTALYWYRQSLGQGLEFLIYFQGNSAPDKSGLPSDRFSAERTGGSVSTLTIQRTQQEDSAVYLCASSRGHSTEGNTIYFGEGSWLTVV.

This clonotype occurred many times. This chain links TRBV20-1 with TRBJ2-5, with 8 bases that match TRBD1. The length of the CDR3 is 13 residues. J gave up 2 bases and V 8 bases, and 7 bases lay outside the gene matches. Per germline, CDR1 DFQATT and CDR2 SNEGSKA (reference sequence). The chain's CDR3 is CSYQGADQETQYF. Here the CDR3 DNA reads TGCAGTTACCAGGGGGCAGATCAAGAGACCCAGTACTTC.

This clonotype was seen ten or more times. The rearrangement links TRBV4-3 to TRBJ1-5; no definite D call. Trimming shortened V by 1 base and J by 4 bases, and 11 bases separated the two germline ends. This CDR3 region has 15 residues. The V gene's germline CDR1 is LGHNA and CDR2 YSLEER. The CDR3 DNA reads as TGCGCCAGCAGCCAAGTGTTCGGGAGTAATCAGCCCCAGCATTTT. Encoded protein: CASSQVFGSNQPQHF.

This clonotype was picked up a small number of times. The chain carries TRBV19 and TRBJ1-5, with D uncertain. The V gene's germline CDR1 is LNHDA and CDR2 SQIVND (reference sequence). The ends were cut back, 4 bases at V and 0 bases at J, with 13 bases in the middle. The CDR3 consists of 16 residues. CDR3 coding DNA: TGTGCCAGTAGTAGAATAGCAGGAGATAGCAATCAGCCCCAGCATTTT. Protein: CASSRIAGDSNQPQHF.

This clonotype was found a few times. The chain joins TRBV7-2 to TRBJ2-1, with a weak D call TRBD2 (6 bases). Trimming left V 4 bases short and J 15 bases short, with 19 bases between. Germline-derived CDR1 and CDR2 are SGHTA and FQGNSA. The CDR3 is 13 residues long. In DNA form, the CDR3 reads TGTGCCAGCAGCTCGGTTTTTGGGGGGATTCGGTTCTTC. Translation gives CASSSVFGGIRFF.

This clonotype was observed many times. The DNA for the CDR3 is TGCGCCAGCAGCCCCTGGGACAGGGGGCGAAATGGAAACACCATATATTTT. This encodes CASSPWDRGRNGNTIYF. The chain has TRBV5-1 and TRBJ1-3; TRBD1 matches 12 bases. The V and J ends lost 4 bases and 3 bases, in that order; junction bases with no gene match: 8. The CDR3 runs to 17 residues. The germline V gene has CDR1 SGHRS and CDR2 YFSETQ.

In regard to this clonotype: A read error may explain this, as a much larger clone is one base away. The chain carries TRBV4-2 and TRBJ2-7; 10 bases fit TRBD2. From germline, CDR1 is LGHNA and CDR2 YNFKEQ. CDR3 length equals 15 residues. CDR3 sequence reads: CASSALSGGENEQCF. DNA for the CDR3: TGTGCCAGCAGCGCTTTAAGCGGGGGGGAAAACGAGCAGTGCTTC.

This clonotype was counted only a few times. The J gene is TRBJ2-7, the V gene TRBV5-5, with no clear D. Germline values: CDR1 SGHKS, CDR2 YYEKEE (reference sequence). CDR3 length equals 13 residues. V was pared by 2 bases and J by 4 bases, with 10 bases between. The CDR3 loop is CASSFLHMYEQYV. In DNA form, the CDR3 reads TGTGCCAGCAGCTTCCTGCACATGTACGAGCAGTACGTC.

The chain recombines TRBV6-5 with TRBJ2-1, with TRBD2 identical over 8 bases. Germline V lookup: CDR1 MNHEY, CDR2 SVGAGI. The V segment lost 2 bases and the J segment 2 bases; nucleotides outside the gene matches: 8. The CDR3 totals 17 residues. For the CDR3, the DNA is TGTGCCAGCAGTTACGGGGGGGCGGGAGGCACCTACAATGAGCAGTTCTTC. Its translation is CASSYGGAGGTYNEQFF.

This clonotype was observed at least ten times. The chain couples TRBV5-1 to TRBJ1-6; the D gene is possibly TRBD1 (5 bases). The CDR3 length is 15 residues. V gave up 0 bases and J gave up 8 bases, with 12 bases separating them. The germline V gene encodes CDR1 SGHRS and CDR2 YFSETQ. CDR3 in amino acids: CASSLDGGDDSPLHF. As DNA, the CDR3 is TGCGCCAGCAGCTTGGATGGGGGGGACGATTCACCCCTCCACTTT.

This clonotype was detected only a few times. The rearrangement joins TRBV19 to TRBJ1-1; D may be TRBD1 (6 bases). Germline V lookup: CDR1 LNHDA, CDR2 SQIVND (reference sequence). V was clipped by 3 bases and J by 4 bases, with 18 bases between them. This CDR3 is built from 16 residues. The CDR3 DNA follows: TGTGCCAGTAGTATTTGGGCAGGGGATCTCGCCACTGAAGCTTTCTTT. It translates to CASSIWAGDLATEAFF.